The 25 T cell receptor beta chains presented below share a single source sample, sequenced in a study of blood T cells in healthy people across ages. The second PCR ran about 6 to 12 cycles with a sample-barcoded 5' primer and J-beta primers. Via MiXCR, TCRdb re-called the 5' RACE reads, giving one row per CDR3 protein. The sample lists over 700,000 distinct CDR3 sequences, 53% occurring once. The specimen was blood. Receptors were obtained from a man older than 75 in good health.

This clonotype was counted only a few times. The CDR3 spells CASSQAGEFVEQYF. CDR3 DNA sequence: TGTGCCAGCAGCCAGGCTGGGGAGTTTGTCGAGCAGTACTTC. V is TRBV3-1 and J is TRBJ2-7; D may be TRBD2 (5 bases). The CDR3 sequence is 14 residues long. Germline CDR1 and CDR2: LGHDT and YNNKEL (reference sequence). V dropped 3 bases and J dropped 6 bases, with 15 bases sitting between them.

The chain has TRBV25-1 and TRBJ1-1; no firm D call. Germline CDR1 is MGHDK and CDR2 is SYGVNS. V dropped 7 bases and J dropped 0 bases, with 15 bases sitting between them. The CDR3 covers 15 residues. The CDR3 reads CASTRSTAMNTEAFF. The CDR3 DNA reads TGTGCCAGCACCAGATCGACCGCAATGAACACTGAAGCTTTCTTT.

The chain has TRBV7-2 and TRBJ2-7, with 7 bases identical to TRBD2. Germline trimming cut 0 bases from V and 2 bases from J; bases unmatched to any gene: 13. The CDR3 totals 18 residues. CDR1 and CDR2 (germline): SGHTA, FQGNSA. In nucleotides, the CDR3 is TGTGCCAGCAGCTTAGCGAGGCTAGCGGACTGGGGTGCCTACGAGCAGTACTTC. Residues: CASSLARLADWGAYEQYF.

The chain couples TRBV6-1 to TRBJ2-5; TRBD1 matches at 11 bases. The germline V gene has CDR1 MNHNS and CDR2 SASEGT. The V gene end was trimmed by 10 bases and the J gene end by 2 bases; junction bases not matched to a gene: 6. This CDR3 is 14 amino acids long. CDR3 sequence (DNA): TGTGCCACCCGGGACAGGGGGATTCAAGAGACCCAGTACTTC. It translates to CATRDRGIQETQYF.

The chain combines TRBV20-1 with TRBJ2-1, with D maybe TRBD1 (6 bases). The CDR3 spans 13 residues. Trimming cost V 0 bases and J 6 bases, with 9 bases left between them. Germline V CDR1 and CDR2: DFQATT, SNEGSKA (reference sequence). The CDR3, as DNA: TGCAGTGCTAGAGATCACAGGGTCAATGAGCAGTTCTTC. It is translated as CSARDHRVNEQFF.

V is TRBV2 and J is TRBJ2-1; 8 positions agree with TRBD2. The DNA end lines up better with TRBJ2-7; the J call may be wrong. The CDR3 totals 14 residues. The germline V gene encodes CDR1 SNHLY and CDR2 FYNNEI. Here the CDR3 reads CASGSGSPSYEQYF. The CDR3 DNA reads TGTGCCAGCGGAAGCGGGAGCCCTTCCTACGAGCAGTACTTC.

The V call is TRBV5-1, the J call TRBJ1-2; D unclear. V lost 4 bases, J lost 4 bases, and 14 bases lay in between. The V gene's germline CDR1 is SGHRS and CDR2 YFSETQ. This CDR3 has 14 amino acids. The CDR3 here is CASSLIAPGYGYTF. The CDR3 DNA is TGCGCCAGCAGCCTGATAGCCCCAGGCTATGGCTACACCTTC.

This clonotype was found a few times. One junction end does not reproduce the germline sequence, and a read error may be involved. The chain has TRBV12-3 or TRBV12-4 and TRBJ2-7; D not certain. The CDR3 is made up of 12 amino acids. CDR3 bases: TGTGCCAGCAGCTTAGGGATGAATTCACAGTACTTC. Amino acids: CASSLGMNSQYF.

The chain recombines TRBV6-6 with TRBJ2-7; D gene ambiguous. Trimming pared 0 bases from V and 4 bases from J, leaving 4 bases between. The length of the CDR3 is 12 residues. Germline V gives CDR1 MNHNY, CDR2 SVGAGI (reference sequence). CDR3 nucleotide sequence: TGTGCCAGCAGTTACTCGAATTACGAGCAGTACTTC. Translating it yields CASSYSNYEQYF.

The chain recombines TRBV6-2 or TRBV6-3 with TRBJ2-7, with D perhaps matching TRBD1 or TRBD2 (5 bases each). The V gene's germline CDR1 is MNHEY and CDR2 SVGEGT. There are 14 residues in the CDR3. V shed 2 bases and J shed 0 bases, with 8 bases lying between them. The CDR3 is CASSYGGVSYEQYF. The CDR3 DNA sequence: TGTGCCAGCAGTTACGGGGGTGTCTCCTACGAGCAGTACTTC.

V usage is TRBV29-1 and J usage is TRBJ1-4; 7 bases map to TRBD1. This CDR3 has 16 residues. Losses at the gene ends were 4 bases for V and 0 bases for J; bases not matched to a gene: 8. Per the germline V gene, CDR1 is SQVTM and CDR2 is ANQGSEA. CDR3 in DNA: TGCAGCGTTGCGATACGGACAGGAGCAACTAATGAAAAACTGTTTTTT. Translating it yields CSVAIRTGATNEKLFF.

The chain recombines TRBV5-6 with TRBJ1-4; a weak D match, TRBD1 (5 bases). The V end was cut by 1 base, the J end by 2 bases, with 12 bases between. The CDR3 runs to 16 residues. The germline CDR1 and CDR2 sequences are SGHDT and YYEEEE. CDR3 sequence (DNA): TGTGCCAGCAGCTTGTTTGGTCGGGGGACTAATGAAAAACTGTTTTTT. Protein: CASSLFGRGTNEKLFF.

The CDR3 nucleotides read TGTGCCAGCAGCATACCGGGACAGGGAACAAGCTACACCTTC. This translates into CASSIPGQGTSYTF. This rearrangement joins TRBV5-6 to TRBJ1-2, with 9 bases aligning to TRBD1. Germline V gives CDR1 SGHDT, CDR2 YYEEEE. Trimming removed 4 bases from V and 9 bases from J; junction bases left unmatched: 10. The CDR3 consists of 14 residues.

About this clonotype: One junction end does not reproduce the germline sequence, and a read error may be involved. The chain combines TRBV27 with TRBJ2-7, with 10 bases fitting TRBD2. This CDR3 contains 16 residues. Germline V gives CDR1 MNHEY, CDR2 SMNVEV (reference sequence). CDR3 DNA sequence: TGTGCCAGCAGTTTATCTGCCGGGACTAGCGCCTACGAGCAGTGCTTC. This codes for CASSLSAGTSAYEQCF.

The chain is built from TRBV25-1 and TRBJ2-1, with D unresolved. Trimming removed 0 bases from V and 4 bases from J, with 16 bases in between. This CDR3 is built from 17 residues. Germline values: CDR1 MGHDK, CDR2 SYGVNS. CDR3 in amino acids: CASSEYKGQSFYNEQFF. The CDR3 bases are TGTGCCAGCAGTGAATATAAAGGGCAATCTTTTTACAATGAGCAGTTCTTC.

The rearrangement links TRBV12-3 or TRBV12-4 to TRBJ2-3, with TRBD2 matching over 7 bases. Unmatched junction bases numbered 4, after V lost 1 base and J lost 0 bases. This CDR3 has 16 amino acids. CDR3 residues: CASSLVLAESTDTQYF. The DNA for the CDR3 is TGTGCCAGCAGTTTAGTTCTAGCGGAAAGCACAGATACGCAGTATTTT.

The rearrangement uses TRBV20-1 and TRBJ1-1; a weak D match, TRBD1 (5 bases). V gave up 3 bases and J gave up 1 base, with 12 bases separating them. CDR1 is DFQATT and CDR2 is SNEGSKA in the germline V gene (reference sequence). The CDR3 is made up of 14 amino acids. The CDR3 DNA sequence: TGCAGTGCTAGTAGGGGCAGCCAGAACACTGAAGCTTTCTTT. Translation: CSASRGSQNTEAFF.

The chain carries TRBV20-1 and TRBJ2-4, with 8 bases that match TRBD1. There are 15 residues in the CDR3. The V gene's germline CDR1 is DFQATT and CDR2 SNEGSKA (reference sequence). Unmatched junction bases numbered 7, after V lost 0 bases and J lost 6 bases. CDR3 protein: CSARDLDRAGNIQYF. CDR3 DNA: TGCAGTGCTAGAGATTTGGACAGGGCGGGAAACATTCAGTACTTC.

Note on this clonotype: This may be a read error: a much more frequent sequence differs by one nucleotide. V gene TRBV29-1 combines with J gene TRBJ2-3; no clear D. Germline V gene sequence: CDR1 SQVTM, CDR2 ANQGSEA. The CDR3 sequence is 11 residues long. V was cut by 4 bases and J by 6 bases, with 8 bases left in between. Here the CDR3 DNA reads TGCAGCGTTGGGTGGGCGGATACGCAGTATTTT. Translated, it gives CSVGWADTQYF.

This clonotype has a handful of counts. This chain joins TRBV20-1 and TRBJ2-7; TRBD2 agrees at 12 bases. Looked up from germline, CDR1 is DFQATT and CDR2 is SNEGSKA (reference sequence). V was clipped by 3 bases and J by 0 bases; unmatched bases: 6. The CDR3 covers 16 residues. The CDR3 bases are TGCAGTGCTAGTAAACTAGCGGGAGGTCTCTCCTACGAGCAGTACTTC. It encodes CSASKLAGGLSYEQYF.

The chain's CDR3 is CASSQDLEGYEQYF. CDR3 in DNA: TGTGCCAGCAGCCAAGATTTGGAGGGCTACGAGCAGTACTTC. The chain has TRBV3-1 and TRBJ2-7; D is perhaps TRBD2 (6 bases). Germline-derived CDR1 and CDR2 are LGHDT and YNNKEL (reference sequence). CDR3 size: 14 residues. V was clipped by 0 bases and J by 3 bases, with 9 bases between them.

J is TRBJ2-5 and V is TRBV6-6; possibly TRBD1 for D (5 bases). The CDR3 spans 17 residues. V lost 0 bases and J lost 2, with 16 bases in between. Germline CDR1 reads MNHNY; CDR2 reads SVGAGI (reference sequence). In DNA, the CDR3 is TGTGCCAGCAGTTACTCGGGTTCGGCAGGGTTACAAGAGACCCAGTACTTC. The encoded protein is CASSYSGSAGLQETQYF.

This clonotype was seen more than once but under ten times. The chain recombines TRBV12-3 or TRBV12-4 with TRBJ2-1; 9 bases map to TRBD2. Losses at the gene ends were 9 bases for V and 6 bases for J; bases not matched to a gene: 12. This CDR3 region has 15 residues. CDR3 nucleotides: TGTGCCAGTTCCATGGCGGGAGGGCCAGCCAATGAGCAGTTCTTC. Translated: CASSMAGGPANEQFF.

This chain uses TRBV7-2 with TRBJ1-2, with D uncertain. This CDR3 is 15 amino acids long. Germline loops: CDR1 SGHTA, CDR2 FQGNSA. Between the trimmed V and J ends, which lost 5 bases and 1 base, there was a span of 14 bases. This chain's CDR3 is CASSRDGSSNYGYTF. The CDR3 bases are TGTGCCAGCAGCCGAGACGGGAGTAGTAACTATGGCTACACCTTC.

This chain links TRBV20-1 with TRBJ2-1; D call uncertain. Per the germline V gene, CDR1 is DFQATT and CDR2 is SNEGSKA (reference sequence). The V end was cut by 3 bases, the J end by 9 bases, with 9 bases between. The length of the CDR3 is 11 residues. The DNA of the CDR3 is TGCAGTGCTAGTAATCCTGGTGAGCAGTTCTTC. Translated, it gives CSASNPGEQFF.